The next 30 T cell receptor beta chains were all read from a single sample in a study of T-cell memory formation after mild COVID-19. TCRdb re-called the 5' RACE reads with MiXCR, one entry per CDR3 protein. This table has about 110,000 distinct CDR3 sequences, around 17% appearing once. Sequenced: PBMCs or a T cell subset sorted from them (not recorded which). All receptors come from a man between 18 and 29 years old who had mild COVID-19 (a few samples of this study predate the infection). Cell type and time point are not known.

This clonotype appeared a few times. The rearrangement uses TRBV29-1 and TRBJ2-3; no reliable D call. The CDR3 has 13 residues. Trimming removed 3 bases at V and 0 bases at J, with 7 bases between. CDR1 is SQVTM and CDR2 is ANQGSEA in the germline V gene. In nucleotides, the CDR3 is TGCAGCGTTGATCAACAGAGCACAGATACGCAGTATTTT. Its translation: CSVDQQSTDTQYF.

This clonotype was detected only a few times. The V call is TRBV12-3 or TRBV12-4, the J call TRBJ2-6; either TRBD1 or TRBD2 may fit D (5 bases each). V was cut by 7 bases and J by 4 bases, with 14 bases left in between. CDR3 size: 15 residues. The CDR3 DNA reads TGTGCCAGCACCTCCGGGGCAGACGGGGCCAACGTCCTGACTTTC. Residues: CASTSGADGANVLTF.

The V gene is TRBV4-2, the J gene TRBJ1-3, with D possibly being TRBD1 (6 bases). Trimming stripped 4 bases from V and 4 bases from J, with 11 bases between. The CDR3 loop spans 14 amino acids. Per germline, CDR1 LGHNA and CDR2 YNFKEQ. The CDR3 nucleotides are TGTGCCAGCAGCCGCGAGGGGGTCGGAAACACCATATATTTT. Translated: CASSREGVGNTIYF.

The chain carries TRBV7-9 and TRBJ2-5; 7 bases match TRBD1. Germline V gives CDR1 SEHNR, CDR2 FQNEAQ (reference sequence). This CDR3 comprises 13 residues. Trimming at V came to 5 bases and at J to 5 bases, leaving 5 bases not matched to a gene. The CDR3 DNA is TGTGCCAGCAGCCCAACAGGGGTGGAGACCCAGTACTTC. This codes for CASSPTGVETQYF.

V usage is TRBV7-9 and J usage is TRBJ2-5; D uncertain. This CDR3 spans 15 amino acids. Trimming left V 3 bases short and J 5 bases short, with 16 bases between. From germline, CDR1 is SEHNR and CDR2 FQNEAQ (reference sequence). CDR3 sequence (DNA): TGTGCCAGCAGCTTCTTGGGTCACGGTAGGGAGACCCAGTACTTC. Translated: CASSFLGHGRETQYF.

V is TRBV7-6 and J is TRBJ2-7; D is perhaps TRBD1 (5 bases). The V gene lost 5 bases and the J gene lost 3 bases, with 17 bases spanning the gap. Germline lookup yields CDR1 SGHVS and CDR2 FNYEAQ. The CDR3 loop spans 15 amino acids. For the CDR3, the DNA is TGTGCCAGCAGCCAGTCGGCAGGGTGGAACTACGAGCAGTACTTC. Residues: CASSQSAGWNYEQYF.

This clonotype occurred a few times. This chain links TRBV5-1 with TRBJ2-2, with 14 bases identical to TRBD2. CDR3 length equals 19 residues. Looked up from germline, CDR1 is SGHRS and CDR2 is YFSETQ. Unmatched junction bases numbered 4, after V lost 0 bases and J lost 0 bases. CDR3 protein: CASSLARTSGGSNTGELFF. CDR3 sequence (DNA): TGCGCCAGCAGCTTGGCCCGGACTAGCGGGGGGTCGAACACCGGGGAGCTGTTTTTT.

This clonotype was seen a handful of times. CDR3: CASSSGLASRDTQYF. As DNA, the CDR3 is TGCGCCAGCAGCTCGGGACTCGCGTCTAGGGATACGCAGTATTTT. The chain uses TRBV5-1 and TRBJ2-3, with D possibly matching TRBD2 (6 bases). Germline CDR1 reads SGHRS; CDR2 reads YFSETQ. V gave up 3 bases and J gave up 6 bases, with 17 bases separating them. The CDR3 contains 15 residues.

The chain combines TRBV7-3 with TRBJ2-1; 7 bases are a match to TRBD2. CDR1 and CDR2 from the germline V gene are SGHTA and FQGTGA. The CDR3 is made up of 13 amino acids. Trimming at V came to 4 bases and at J to 9 bases, leaving 6 bases not matched to a gene. The CDR3 coding sequence is TGTGCCAGCAGCTCCGGCGGGGGTACTGAGCAGTTCTTC. Protein product: CASSSGGGTEQFF.

This clonotype came up a few times. The chain has TRBV5-1 and TRBJ2-5; D possibly corresponds to TRBD1 (6 bases). This CDR3 is built from 15 residues. With 1 base removed from V and 4 bases from J, the gap between germline ends came to 14 bases. CDR1 SGHRS and CDR2 YFSETQ come from the germline V gene. The DNA for the CDR3 is TGCGCCAGCAGCTTGAAGGACAGCGCTCGAGAGACCCAGTACTTC. Residues: CASSLKDSARETQYF.

J is TRBJ1-6 and V is TRBV7-3, with D perhaps TRBD1 (5 bases). Germline loops: CDR1 SGHTA, CDR2 FQGTGA. V was shortened by 4 bases and J by 6 bases, with 10 bases between the two germline ends. The CDR3 runs to 14 residues. CDR3 bases: TGTGCCAGCAGCTCGACAGCATCTAATTCACCCCTCCACTTT. Translating gives CASSSTASNSPLHF.

The chain employs TRBV15 and TRBJ2-2; D tentatively reads TRBD1 or TRBD2 (5 bases each). The CDR3 loop spans 16 amino acids. Germline CDR1 reads LNHNV; CDR2 reads YYDKDF (reference sequence). V was shortened by 4 bases and J by 6 bases, with 18 bases between the two germline ends. The CDR3 protein is CATSKRDGRGAGELFF. As DNA, the CDR3 is TGTGCCACCAGCAAACGGGACGGCCGAGGCGCCGGGGAGCTGTTTTTT.

The chain links TRBV4-3 to TRBJ2-7; D gene uncertain. From germline, CDR1 is LGHNA and CDR2 YSLEER. The CDR3 runs 15 residues. V lost 0 bases and J lost 0, with 9 bases in between. Here the CDR3 reads CASSQDNFNSYEQYF. Here the CDR3 DNA reads TGCGCCAGCAGCCAAGATAATTTTAACTCCTACGAGCAGTACTTC.

This clonotype was seen only a few times. The V call is TRBV23-1, the J call TRBJ2-2; D call uncertain. TRBV23-1 is treated as an ORF (open reading frame) with a function not yet certain. The CDR3 loop spans 18 amino acids. V dropped 4 bases and J dropped 4 bases, with 22 bases sitting between them. This CDR3 reads CASSRMRSRSYTTGELFF. Here the CDR3 DNA reads TGCGCCAGCAGTCGGATGCGGAGTCGGTCCTACACCACCGGGGAGCTGTTTTTT.

This clonotype showed up just a few times. The V gene is TRBV20-1, the J gene TRBJ2-7; D is perhaps TRBD1 (6 bases). The CDR3 spans 15 residues. Germline CDR1 reads DFQATT; CDR2 reads SNEGSKA (reference sequence). V was cut by 3 bases and J by 1 base, with 16 bases left in between. The CDR3 spells CSASRRETGSYEQYV. The CDR3, as DNA: TGCAGTGCTAGCCGCCGCGAGACAGGATCCTACGAGCAGTACGTC.

The chain couples TRBV7-2 to TRBJ2-5, with a tentative D call TRBD2 (5 bases). The CDR3 extends over 15 amino acids. The V gene lost 4 bases and the J gene lost 4 bases, with 16 bases spanning the gap. CDR1 and CDR2 from the germline V gene are SGHTA and FQGNSA. CDR3 sequence (DNA): TGTGCCAGCAGCTCCGTGGCGGGCGCGGGAGAGACCCAGTACTTC. Translation gives CASSSVAGAGETQYF.

The chain joins TRBV7-2 to TRBJ1-2; no clear D gene. With 6 bases removed from V and 2 bases from J, the gap between germline ends came to 10 bases. Germline CDR1 is SGHTA and CDR2 is FQGNSA. The CDR3 covers 13 residues. CDR3 amino acids: CASSSQFNYGYTF. As DNA, the CDR3 is TGTGCCAGCAGTTCCCAGTTCAACTATGGCTACACCTTC.

This clonotype was seen more than once but under ten times. The DNA of the CDR3 is TGTGCCAGCAGCGCCCGGACAGTTAGCAATCAGCCCCAGCATTTT. Amino acids: CASSARTVSNQPQHF. This chain connects TRBV7-2 to TRBJ1-5; D is perhaps TRBD1 (6 bases). This CDR3 has 15 residues. Germline-derived CDR1 and CDR2 are SGHTA and FQGNSA. Trimming took off 5 bases at V and 0 bases at J, with 11 bases between the two ends.

This clonotype has more than one count but fewer than ten. The CDR3 reads CASSRADSHTYEQYF. DNA of the CDR3: TGTGCCAGCAGCCGGGCGGACTCCCACACCTACGAGCAGTACTTC. The chain links TRBV6-2 or TRBV6-3 to TRBJ2-7; D may be TRBD2 (5 bases). There are 15 residues in the CDR3. V lost 6 bases and J 2 bases, leaving 17 bases between the germline ends. Germline assignment: CDR1 MNHEY and CDR2 SVGEGT.

The V and J genes are TRBV5-1 and TRBJ2-2; D not resolved. Germline lookup yields CDR1 SGHRS and CDR2 YFSETQ. Trimming removed 4 bases at V and 0 bases at J, with 16 bases between. The CDR3 loop spans 17 amino acids. The CDR3 sequence is CASSPTPPGSNTGELFF. The CDR3, as DNA: TGCGCCAGCAGCCCGACGCCCCCGGGTTCGAACACCGGGGAGCTGTTTTTT.

The rearrangement links TRBV3-1 to TRBJ1-2, with D tentatively TRBD1 (6 bases). The germline CDR1 and CDR2 sequences are LGHDT and YNNKEL (reference sequence). This CDR3 spans 15 amino acids. V was cut by 4 bases and J by 3 bases, with 15 bases left in between. CDR3 sequence (DNA): TGTGCCAGCAGCCTCGGGACACTCTTGGACTATGGCTACACCTTC. This translates into CASSLGTLLDYGYTF.

J is TRBJ2-3 and V is TRBV5-1; D possibly matches TRBD1 or TRBD2 (5 bases each). Germline lookup yields CDR1 SGHRS and CDR2 YFSETQ. V lost 5 bases, J lost 2 bases, and 15 bases lay in between. The CDR3 sequence is 15 residues long. In DNA, the CDR3 is TGCGCCAGCAGGGAAGGGACCTCGCACACAGATACGCAGTATTTT. Amino acids: CASREGTSHTDTQYF.

There are many counts of this clonotype. This sequence joins TRBV15 and TRBJ2-1; either TRBD1 or TRBD2 may supply D (5 bases each). The CDR3 is 17 amino acids. V lost 0 bases, J lost 4 bases, and 16 bases lay in between. The V gene's germline CDR1 is LNHNV and CDR2 YYDKDF (reference sequence). CDR3 DNA sequence: TGTGCCACCAGCAGAGACGCAGGGACCCAACCGTACAATGAGCAGTTCTTC. Translated, it gives CATSRDAGTQPYNEQFF.

CDR3 coding DNA: TGCGCCAGCAGCCAAGAAACGGCAGATAATTCACCCCTCCACTTT. This codes for CASSQETADNSPLHF. The chain couples TRBV4-3 to TRBJ1-6; D not certain. CDR3 length: 15 residues. Germline lookup yields CDR1 LGHNA and CDR2 YSLEER. V was shortened by 0 bases and J by 5 bases, with 8 bases between the two germline ends.

This clonotype was seen just once. The V and J genes are TRBV10-3 and TRBJ2-2, with D possibly being TRBD1 (5 bases). The germline V gene has CDR1 ENHRY and CDR2 SYGVKD. The CDR3 has 14 amino acids. The V end was cut by 3 bases, the J end by 8 bases, with 13 bases between. CDR3 region: CAISERGGSGELFF. The DNA for the CDR3 is TGTGCCATCAGTGAAAGGGGCGGCTCGGGGGAGCTGTTTTTT.

This clonotype was seen more than once but under ten times. The V and J genes are TRBV7-2 and TRBJ1-2; D is ambiguous. The germline V gene encodes CDR1 SGHTA and CDR2 FQGNSA. With 1 base removed from V and 8 bases from J, the gap between germline ends came to 8 bases. The CDR3 consists of 12 residues. CDR3 amino acids: CASSLGPGGYTF. As DNA, the CDR3 is TGTGCCAGCAGCTTAGGCCCGGGCGGCTACACCTTC. Based on the CDR3 plus reference TRBV7-2 and TRBJ1-2, the full variable domain is GAGVSQSPSNKVTEKGKDVELRCDPISGHTALYWYRQSLGQGLEFLIYFQGNSAPDKSGLPSDRFSAERTGGSVSTLTIQRTQQEDSAVYLCASSLGPGGYTFGSGTRLTVV.

V is TRBV20-1 and J is TRBJ2-5; tentative D call: TRBD1 (5 bases). V lost 1 base, J lost 4 bases, and 10 bases lay in between. Germline values: CDR1 DFQATT, CDR2 SNEGSKA (reference sequence). CDR3 length: 13 amino acids. The CDR3, as DNA: TGCAGTGCTAGAGCTCAGGGATCAGAGACCCAGTACTTC. This translates into CSARAQGSETQYF.

This clonotype has only a few counts. This chain joins TRBV5-5 and TRBJ2-6, with 9 nucleotides matching TRBD1. The V gene end was trimmed by 7 bases and the J gene end by 0 bases; junction bases not matched to a gene: 8. This CDR3 region has 17 residues. Germline V CDR1 and CDR2: SGHKS, YYEKEE (reference sequence). The CDR3 is CASVKTGGVSGANVLTF. The CDR3 coding sequence is TGTGCCAGCGTTAAAACAGGGGGCGTCTCTGGGGCCAACGTCCTGACTTTC.

The chain combines TRBV7-9 with TRBJ1-6; D unclear. Trimming removed 5 bases at V and 0 bases at J, with 26 bases between. The CDR3 length is 21 residues. Looked up from germline, CDR1 is SEHNR and CDR2 is FQNEAQ (reference sequence). CDR3 coding DNA: TGTGCCAGCAGCCGCCGAAGCGGAGTCCCCTCGGCCAGCTCCTATAATTCACCCCTCCACTTT. This encodes CASSRRSGVPSASSYNSPLHF.

This chain links TRBV20-1 with TRBJ1-5, with 7 bases aligning to TRBD1. The CDR3 runs to 15 residues. The germline V gene encodes CDR1 DFQATT and CDR2 SNEGSKA (reference sequence). The trim removed 1 base at V and 5 bases at J, leaving 8 bases unmatched. DNA for the CDR3: TGCAGTGCTAGAGCGGCAGGGGGAAGGGATCAGCCCCAGCATTTT. This codes for CSARAAGGRDQPQHF.